This TCR beta chain was found in a study of blood T cell repertoires in COVID-19. Study as a whole: PBMCs, B-cell-depleted T cells, or T cells were the source of the cDNA or gDNA that made up the material.

Data came from immunoSEQ multiplex PCR; TCRdb stores just in-frame clones and leaves some out. The sample includes 210,000 or so clones, around 80% of them seen just once. With 4 bases clipped from V and 4 bases from J, the junction kept 3 bases outside the gene matches. The CDR3 covers 16 residues. Germline CDR1 LNHDA, CDR2 SQIVND (reference sequence). During active infection, Seattle patients enrolled and were then monitored through disease. The sequence derives from a woman in her 30s with COVID-19, enrolled during active disease. The sequenced sample was peripheral blood. The chain combines TRBV19 with TRBJ2-5, with 16 positions matching TRBD2. The CDR3 DNA reads as TGTGCCAGTAGTACGGGACTAGCGGGGGGGCCAGAGACCCAGTACTTC. This gives the protein CASSTGLAGGPETQYF.